The clone carrying this T cell receptor beta chain was detected ten times or more. This sample stems from a study of regulatory T cells in long-lasting Graves disease. Arm-PCR of CDR3 regions and iRepertoire HTBI primers were the basis on which TCR beta libraries were built. A single record per CDR3 protein comes from TCRdb applying MiXCR to the multiplex PCR reads. The sample yields hundreds of thousands of distinct CDR3 sequences, roughly 16% seen once. Time point noted: newly diagnosed GD, antithyroid drugs for less than 3 months. The authors made the TCR library using RNA they extracted from PBMCs. Per germline, CDR1 MNHEY and CDR2 SVGEGT. V was clipped by 4 bases and J by 4 bases; unmatched bases: 7. CDR3 length: 15 residues. These data were also reused for a study on T cells in Graves' hyperthyroidism and ophthalmopathy.

Specimen: peripheral blood mononuclear cells (PBMCs), collected at new diagnosis, from a patient treated with antithyroid drugs. The receptor was derived from a woman between 40 and 65 years old with Graves disease. The chain carries TRBV6-2 or TRBV6-3 and TRBJ2-5; 9 bases map to TRBD2. CDR3 protein: CASSFFAGGRETQYF. The DNA for the CDR3 is TGTGCCAGCAGTTTTTTTGCGGGGGGGCGAGAGACCCAGTACTTC.